The subject of this entry is one T cell receptor (beta chain). The CDR3 length is 14 residues. From germline, CDR1 is SGHTS and CDR2 YDEGEE. V lost 5 bases, J lost 0 bases, and 11 bases lay in between. This sample is part of a study of blood T cell repertoires in COVID-19. Study processing details: Amplifying reference gene primers gave estimates of nucleated cell counts. Measured with immunoSEQ multiplex PCR; TCRdb has only the in-frame clones, and not every one. V and J calls and clone size come straight from that table; D and trimming were deduced from the DNA. The table lists 130,000 to 150,000 clones, 79% of them singletons, with less than 5% in the top ten.

Sequenced input: peripheral blood. The sequence derives from a woman aged 70-85 years with COVID-19, enrolled during active disease. The V gene is TRBV5-8, the J gene TRBJ1-2, with unresolved D. The CDR3 DNA reads TGTGCCAGCAGTGGGCAGATATCTAACTATGGCTACACCTTC. As protein: CASSGQISNYGYTF.